This passage covers 28 T cell receptor beta chains from one sample sequenced in a study of shared clonotypes between healthy human individuals. TCRdb's table, derived via immunoSEQ multiplex PCR, lists solely in-frame clones and lacks some. The sample holds 950,000 to 1,100,000 clones, 78% seen once. Sequenced sample: memory CD4+ T cells from PBMCs. Regarding subset: CD45RA-negative fraction. The receptors here all came from a young man in good health. Some clones in this sample may be carry-over from other donors' samples.

The rearrangement links TRBV5-1 to TRBJ1-1; D gene ambiguous. Germline V CDR1 and CDR2: SGHRS, YFSETQ. Trimming took 4 bases from V and 1 from J, leaving 11 bases between them. This CDR3 has 14 amino acids. The CDR3 loop is CASSRRAGNTEAFF. In DNA form, the CDR3 reads TGCGCCAGCAGCCGGAGGGCGGGGAACACTGAAGCTTTCTTT.

The chain recombines TRBV5-1 with TRBJ2-2, with TRBD1 matching over 11 bases. CDR3 length equals 17 residues. Trimming removed 1 base from V and 6 bases from J; junction bases left unmatched: 8. Germline loops: CDR1 SGHRS, CDR2 YFSETQ. The CDR3 is CASSLSVSGQGAGELFF. The DNA of the CDR3 is TGCGCCAGCAGCTTGTCAGTGTCGGGACAGGGGGCCGGGGAGCTGTTTTTT.

The chain is built from TRBV7-2 and TRBJ2-7; the D is unclear. V lost 0 bases and J 12 bases, leaving 15 bases between the germline ends. The CDR3 has 13 residues. CDR1 is SGHTA and CDR2 is FQGNSA in the germline V gene. CDR3 DNA sequence: TGTGCCAGCAGCTTAGCGAGGCCCCAGGTTACGTACTTC. As protein: CASSLARPQVTYF.

This clone was detected only a few times. V usage is TRBV18 and J usage is TRBJ2-7, with 9 bases matching TRBD2. Germline CDR1 KGHSH, CDR2 LQKENI. This CDR3 region has 17 residues. V trimming: 2 bases; J trimming: 6 bases; junction bases outside the gene matches: 14. The CDR3 DNA follows: TGTGCCAGCTCACCAGCCGGGGGTGCGGGAGGGCCGGGCGAGCAGTACTTC. This gives the protein CASSPAGGAGGPGEQYF.

On this clone: A clone one base away is much larger, so this may be a read error. This CDR3 is also generated by other DNA sequences in the sample. Here the CDR3 reads CAWSVISGNTIYF. CDR3 nucleotides: TGTGCCTGGAGTGTAATCTCTGGAAACACCATATATTTT. The chain recombines TRBV30 with TRBJ1-3; D unresolved. Between the trimmed V and J ends, which lost 0 bases and 0 bases, there was a span of 3 bases. Germline V gene lookup returns CDR1 GTSNPN and CDR2 SVGIG (reference sequence). There are 13 residues in the CDR3. The full variable domain, completed using reference TRBV30 and TRBJ1-3, is SQTIHQWPATLVQPVGSPLSLECTVEGTSNPNLYWYRQAAGRGLQLLFYSVGIGQISSEVPQNLSASRPQDRQFILSSKKLLLSDSGFYLCAWSVISGNTIYFGEGSWLTVV.

The chain uses TRBV11-2 and TRBJ1-4, with D maybe TRBD1 (5 bases). CDR1 and CDR2 from the germline V gene are SGHAT and FQNNGV. Between the trimmed V and J ends, which lost 4 bases and 8 bases, there was a span of 11 bases. This CDR3 has 13 amino acids. CDR3 DNA sequence: TGTGCCAGCAGCTCCTTCAGGGAGGAAAAACTGTTTTTT. It codes for CASSSFREEKLFF. Based on the CDR3 plus reference TRBV11-2 and TRBJ1-4, the full variable domain is EAGVAQSPRYKIIEKRQSVAFWCNPISGHATLYWYQQILGQGPKLLIQFQNNGVVDDSQLPKDRFSAERLKGVDSTLKIQPAKLEDSAVYLCASSSFREEKLFFGSGTQLSVL.

The CDR3 nucleotides read TGTGCCAGCAGCCTGTATAGCGGGAGGGCCCACAATGAGCAGTTCTTC. Translating gives CASSLYSGRAHNEQFF. This sequence joins TRBV5-6 and TRBJ2-1; 11 positions agree with TRBD2. Germline values: CDR1 SGHDT, CDR2 YYEEEE. The V and J ends lost 4 bases and 5 bases, in that order; junction bases with no gene match: 8. There are 16 residues in the CDR3. Full variable domain (outside the CDR3, taken from reference TRBV5-6 and TRBJ2-1): DAGVTQSPTHLIKTRGQQVTLRCSPKSGHDTVSWYQQALGQGPQFIFQYYEEEERQRGNFPDRFSGHQFPNYSSELNVNALLLGDSALYLCASSLYSGRAHNEQFFGPGTRLTVL.

As concerns this clone: This may be a read error: a much more frequent sequence differs by one nucleotide. V is TRBV5-6 and J is TRBJ2-5; D is undetermined. The CDR3 extends over 13 amino acids. Trimming removed 4 bases at V and 0 bases at J, with 7 bases between. In germline, CDR1 is SGHDT, CDR2 YYEEEE. The CDR3 DNA reads TGTGCCAGCAGCCTACAGTACCAAGAGACCCAGTACTTC. It translates to CASSLQYQETQYF.

The sample holds one count of this clone. The chain employs TRBV7-3 and TRBJ2-3; D is ambiguous. Trimming shortened V by 2 bases and J by 5 bases, and 11 bases separated the two germline ends. This CDR3 contains 14 residues. Germline lookup yields CDR1 SGHTA and CDR2 FQGTGA. The CDR3, as DNA: TGTGCCAGCAGCTTAGGCCAGTTCGGAGATACGCAGTATTTT. Protein: CASSLGQFGDTQYF.

The chain uses TRBV30 and TRBJ1-1; TRBD1 is a possible D gene (5 bases). The CDR3 is made up of 13 amino acids. V was trimmed by 3 bases and J by 5 bases, leaving 13 bases between them. Germline-derived CDR1 and CDR2 are GTSNPN and SVGIG (reference sequence). The CDR3 protein is CAWRIEGRTEAFF. The CDR3 DNA reads as TGTGCCTGGAGGATTGAGGGGAGGACTGAAGCTTTCTTT.

To note about this clone: The identical CDR3 is also encoded by other nucleotide sequences in the sample. V gene TRBV5-1 combines with J gene TRBJ1-5; TRBD1 might be the D (5 bases). This CDR3 region has 13 residues. Germline lookup yields CDR1 SGHRS and CDR2 YFSETQ. Trimming removed 4 bases from V and 4 bases from J, with 9 bases in between. The CDR3 DNA reads as TGCGCCAGCAGCCCGCAGGGTAATCAGCCCCAGCATTTT. Its protein is CASSPQGNQPQHF.

This clone was observed a handful of times. This chain uses TRBV5-4 with TRBJ2-1; tentative D call: TRBD2 (5 bases). The length of the CDR3 is 17 residues. Germline CDR1 is SGHNT and CDR2 is YYREEE (reference sequence). V was pared by 1 base and J by 0 bases, with 14 bases between. The CDR3 sequence: CASSLRAAAISYNEQFF. The CDR3 nucleotides read TGTGCCAGCAGCTTGAGGGCAGCGGCAATCTCCTACAATGAGCAGTTCTTC. The full variable domain, completed using reference TRBV5-4 and TRBJ2-1, is ETGVTQSPTHLIKTRGQQVTLRCSSQSGHNTVSWYQQALGQGPQFIFQYYREEENGRGNFPPRFSGLQFPNYSSELNVNALELDDSALYLCASSLRAAAISYNEQFFGPGTRLTVL.

This clone was seen only once. V usage is TRBV28 and J usage is TRBJ2-2, with D uncertain. CDR1 is MDHEN, CDR2 SYDVKM, per germline. This CDR3 spans 13 amino acids. V shed 6 bases and J shed 3 bases, with 8 bases lying between them. The CDR3 coding sequence is TGTGCCAGCAGCCCCCCCGACACCGGGGAGCTGTTTTTT. Amino acid sequence: CASSPPDTGELFF.

Concerning this clone itself: Other DNA sequences in this sample translate to the same CDR3. The gene calls are TRBV18 and TRBJ1-3, with D hard to call. Germline V CDR1 and CDR2: KGHSH, LQKENI. This CDR3 has 15 amino acids. V lost 0 bases and J lost 1, with 7 bases in between. CDR3 region: CASSPPSLSGNTIYF. CDR3 nucleotides: TGTGCCAGCTCACCACCGAGTCTGTCTGGAAACACCATATATTTT.

The chain recombines TRBV11-2 with TRBJ1-4; D possibly corresponds to TRBD1 (5 bases). This CDR3 is built from 16 residues. Germline assignment: CDR1 SGHAT and CDR2 FQNNGV. Trimming left V 1 base short and J 5 bases short, with 14 bases between. CDR3 amino acids: CASSLVLGAENEKLFF. As DNA, the CDR3 is TGTGCCAGCAGCTTAGTACTTGGGGCGGAGAATGAAAAACTGTTTTTT.

Notes on this clone: A single base separates this from a much larger clone, so it may be a read error. The V gene is TRBV5-4, the J gene TRBJ1-1, with D unclear. Germline assignment: CDR1 SGHNT and CDR2 YYREEE (reference sequence). Deletions cut 3 bases from V and 1 base from J, with 10 bases between. The length of the CDR3 is 14 residues. CDR3 region: CASSSEQRNTEAFF. CDR3 DNA sequence: TGTGCCAGCAGCTCGGAACAGAGGAACACTGAAGCTTTCTTT.

This clone was recorded only once. The rearrangement links TRBV6-6 to TRBJ2-5, with D possibly TRBD2 on 5 matching bases. CDR1 and CDR2 from the germline V gene are MNHNY and SVGAGI (reference sequence). The CDR3 is made up of 11 amino acids. V was cut by 5 bases and J by 7 bases, with 8 bases left in between. CDR3: CASSTAGTQYF. CDR3 in DNA: TGTGCCAGCAGTACCGCGGGGACCCAGTACTTC.

In regard to this clone: The same CDR3 arises from other DNA sequences in this sample as well. The chain recombines TRBV11-3 with TRBJ2-5; D perhaps matches TRBD2 (5 bases). V lost 1 base, J lost 5 bases, and 11 bases lay in between. Germline V lookup: CDR1 SGHNT, CDR2 YENEEA. The CDR3 spans 14 residues. CDR3 amino acids: CASSLGSGGETQYF. The CDR3 DNA sequence: TGTGCCAGCAGCTTAGGGTCGGGCGGGGAGACCCAGTACTTC.

Of note for this clone: Other DNA variants within this sample encode the same CDR3. The chain recombines TRBV5-4 with TRBJ1-1; no clear D. V lost 0 bases, J lost 0 bases, and 3 bases lay in between. The germline V gene encodes CDR1 SGHNT and CDR2 YYREEE (reference sequence). The CDR3 loop spans 13 amino acids. CDR3 residues: CASSLEVNTEAFF. CDR3 DNA: TGTGCCAGCAGCTTGGAGGTGAACACTGAAGCTTTCTTT. Drawing the rest from reference TRBV5-4 and TRBJ1-1, the complete variable domain is ETGVTQSPTHLIKTRGQQVTLRCSSQSGHNTVSWYQQALGQGPQFIFQYYREEENGRGNFPPRFSGLQFPNYSSELNVNALELDDSALYLCASSLEVNTEAFFGQGTRLTVV.

This chain joins TRBV19 and TRBJ1-3; 8 bases are a match to TRBD1. This CDR3 contains 15 residues. Germline values: CDR1 LNHDA, CDR2 SQIVND (reference sequence). V was clipped by 6 bases and J by 0 bases; unmatched bases: 4. In DNA form, the CDR3 reads TGTGCCAGTAGGACCGGGACAGGCTCTGGAAACACCATATATTTT. Its translation: CASRTGTGSGNTIYF.

This rearrangement joins TRBV5-1 to TRBJ2-7; D is possibly TRBD2 (6 bases). Per germline, CDR1 SGHRS and CDR2 YFSETQ. The CDR3 runs to 13 residues. The V and J ends lost 5 bases and 6 bases respectively, with 15 bases between them. CDR3 region: CASSAELGGEQYF. DNA of the CDR3: TGCGCCAGCAGTGCCGAGCTGGGGGGCGAGCAGTACTTC.

The gene calls are TRBV28 and TRBJ2-1; D may be TRBD2 (6 bases). Looked up from germline, CDR1 is MDHEN and CDR2 is SYDVKM. The ends were cut back, 1 base at V and 7 bases at J, with 8 bases in the middle. CDR3 length: 13 residues. CDR3 loop: CASSLSGRNEQFF. The DNA for the CDR3 is TGTGCCAGCAGTTTATCGGGGAGGAATGAGCAGTTCTTC.

This clone occurred once. The chain carries TRBV4-2 and TRBJ1-2, with 7 nucleotides matching TRBD1. With 3 bases clipped from V and 7 bases from J, the junction kept 11 bases outside the gene matches. This CDR3 has 15 amino acids. CDR1 is LGHNA and CDR2 is YNFKEQ in the germline V gene. CDR3 amino acids: CASSQGTGQDGGYTF. The CDR3 bases are TGTGCCAGCAGCCAGGGAACAGGACAGGATGGTGGCTACACCTTC.

This chain joins TRBV2 and TRBJ2-2, with D possibly matching TRBD1 (5 bases). The V end lost 6 bases, the J end lost 0 bases, and 5 bases lay between the germline ends. CDR1 is SNHLY, CDR2 FYNNEI, per germline. The CDR3 length is 13 residues. In nucleotides, the CDR3 is TGTGCCAGCAGCAGGGCGAACACCGGGGAGCTGTTTTTT. Its protein is CASSRANTGELFF.

In its sample, this clone was seen once. V is TRBV4-3 and J is TRBJ2-3; the D gene could be TRBD1 or TRBD2 (5 bases each). This CDR3 spans 16 amino acids. Deletions cut 1 base from V and 1 base from J, with 12 bases between. Germline assignment: CDR1 LGHNA and CDR2 YSLEER. The CDR3 DNA sequence: TGCGCCAGCAGCCAAGGCAGTAGGGGACGCACAGATACGCAGTATTTT. This sequence encodes CASSQGSRGRTDTQYF.

The J gene is TRBJ1-3, the V gene TRBV9, with D hard to call. The CDR3 loop spans 16 amino acids. With 0 bases removed from V and 4 bases from J, the gap between germline ends came to 14 bases. Looked up from germline, CDR1 is SGDLS and CDR2 is YYNGEE. The CDR3 is CASSVALEGRGNTIYF. The CDR3 nucleotides are TGTGCCAGCAGCGTAGCCCTAGAAGGGAGAGGAAACACCATATATTTT.

This clone occurred a few times. The V and J genes are TRBV5-1 and TRBJ1-1; no clear D gene. V dropped 0 bases and J dropped 1 base, with 10 bases sitting between them. Germline CDR1 SGHRS, CDR2 YFSETQ. The CDR3 has 15 amino acids. The CDR3 is CASSLGREGNTEAFF. The CDR3 nucleotides are TGCGCCAGCAGCTTGGGACGGGAGGGGAACACTGAAGCTTTCTTT. The entire variable domain, with the rest obtained from reference TRBV5-1 and TRBJ1-1, is as follows: KAGVTQTPRYLIKTRGQQVTLSCSPISGHRSVSWYQQTPGQGLQFLFEYFSETQRNKGNFPGRFSGRQFSNSRSEMNVSTLELGDSALYLCASSLGREGNTEAFFGQGTRLTVV.

Many counts were recorded for this clone. The chain recombines TRBV19 with TRBJ2-1; 7 bases line up with TRBD1. The V segment lost 5 bases and the J segment 5 bases; nucleotides outside the gene matches: 12. The CDR3 extends over 16 amino acids. Germline V gene data show CDR1 as LNHDA and CDR2 as SQIVND (reference sequence). This CDR3 is CASSLAATGKNNEQFF. Written as DNA, the CDR3 is TGTGCCAGTAGTCTTGCGGCGACAGGGAAAAACAATGAGCAGTTCTTC.